These 21 T cell receptor beta chains were sequenced from one sample in a study of response to subunit inactivated influenza vaccine. TCRdb recomputed calls from the RT-PCR reads with MiXCR, one row per CDR3 protein. This table holds approximately 680,000 distinct CDR3 sequences, 15% to 18% found once. The specimen comprised PBMCs from blood, sampled roughly 12 days after vaccination. These receptors were taken from a man between 45 and 60 years old who received an inactivated influenza vaccine.

A note on this clonotype: A read error may produce the germline difference seen at one junction end. The chain has TRBV6-2 or TRBV6-3 and TRBJ2-3; D perhaps matches TRBD2 (6 bases). In germline, CDR1 is MNHEY, CDR2 SVGEGT. This CDR3 region has 15 residues. This CDR3 reads CASSTGLLSRDTQYF. In DNA, the CDR3 is TGTGCCAGCAGTACGGGACTCCTGAGCAGAGATACGCAGTATTTT.

V is TRBV20-1 and J is TRBJ1-1; D is uncertain. Germline CDR1 and CDR2: DFQATT and SNEGSKA (reference sequence). The CDR3 spans 13 residues. V was clipped by 8 bases and J by 0 bases, with 13 bases between them. The CDR3 region has the DNA TGCAGTACCCCCAGTCGAATGAACACTGAAGCTTTCTTT. This encodes CSTPSRMNTEAFF.

This sequence joins TRBV29-1 and TRBJ2-2; 14 bases are a match to TRBD2. Germline values: CDR1 SQVTM, CDR2 ANQGSEA. The CDR3 contains 15 residues. Unmatched junction bases numbered 5, after V lost 5 bases and J lost 6 bases. The CDR3 loop is CSVTGLAGEAGELFF. The CDR3 bases are TGCAGCGTTACGGGACTAGCGGGAGAAGCCGGGGAGCTGTTTTTT.

The rearrangement joins TRBV20-1 to TRBJ1-1; perhaps TRBD1 as D (6 bases). Trimming removed 2 bases at V and 4 bases at J, with 11 bases between. The CDR3 has 13 residues. In germline, CDR1 is DFQATT, CDR2 SNEGSKA (reference sequence). The CDR3 protein is CSARTGTTTEAFF. DNA of the CDR3: TGCAGTGCTAGAACCGGGACAACCACTGAAGCTTTCTTT.

V gene TRBV14 combines with J gene TRBJ1-5, with 7 bases matching TRBD1. The germline CDR1 and CDR2 sequences are SGHDN and FVKESK. V lost 1 base, J lost 4 bases, and 4 bases stayed unmatched. The CDR3 runs to 15 residues. In DNA form, the CDR3 reads TGTGCCAGCAGCCAAGGCGGGACAGCAAATCAGCCCCAGCATTTT. Protein sequence: CASSQGGTANQPQHF.

This sequence joins TRBV7-2 and TRBJ1-2; TRBD1 is a possible D gene (6 bases). Germline-derived CDR1 and CDR2 are SGHTA and FQGNSA. The CDR3 spans 15 residues. V was clipped by 5 bases and J by 0 bases, with 13 bases between them. This CDR3 reads CASSPRTDANYGYTF. In DNA, the CDR3 is TGTGCCAGCAGCCCAAGGACAGACGCTAACTATGGCTACACCTTC. The full variable domain, completed using reference TRBV7-2 and TRBJ1-2, is GAGVSQSPSNKVTEKGKDVELRCDPISGHTALYWYRQSLGQGLEFLIYFQGNSAPDKSGLPSDRFSAERTGGSVSTLTIQRTQQEDSAVYLCASSPRTDANYGYTFGSGTRLTVV.

The chain couples TRBV24-1 to TRBJ2-1; D perhaps matches TRBD2 (5 bases). The CDR3 totals 16 residues. V was cut by 3 bases and J by 4 bases, with 15 bases left in between. Germline V gene lookup returns CDR1 KGHDR and CDR2 SFDVKD. CDR3 loop: CATSDGKRKKYNEQFF. The DNA for the CDR3 is TGTGCCACCAGTGATGGCAAGCGGAAAAAATACAATGAGCAGTTCTTC.

CDR3 amino acids: CASSSPGTKNTGELFF. CDR3 nucleotide sequence: TGTGCCAGCAGCAGTCCCGGGACCAAGAACACCGGGGAGCTGTTTTTT. The chain employs TRBV27 and TRBJ2-2; D might be TRBD1 or TRBD2, each matching 5 bases. V was clipped by 6 bases and J by 1 base, with 15 bases between them. CDR1 and CDR2 from the germline V gene are MNHEY and SMNVEV (reference sequence). CDR3 length: 16 residues.

The J gene is TRBJ2-5, the V gene TRBV4-1; D is ambiguous. Germline V gene lookup returns CDR1 MGHRA and CDR2 YSYEKL. Trimming took off 5 bases at V and 7 bases at J, with 8 bases between the two ends. This CDR3 contains 11 residues. The chain's CDR3 is CASSTPGTQYF. CDR3 nucleotide sequence: TGCGCCAGCAGCACACCGGGGACCCAGTACTTC.

Only a few counts were recorded for this clonotype. This sequence joins TRBV6-2 or TRBV6-3 and TRBJ2-2; no clear D. The CDR3 is 14 amino acids. Germline values: CDR1 MNHEY, CDR2 SVGEGT. Trimming took off 4 bases at V and 1 base at J, with 7 bases between the two ends. DNA for the CDR3: TGTGCCAGCAGTTTAACCAAGAACACCGGGGAGCTGTTTTTT. Translation gives CASSLTKNTGELFF.

There are a few counts of this clonotype. This chain links TRBV12-3 or TRBV12-4 with TRBJ2-7; D tentatively reads TRBD1 or TRBD2 (5 bases each). This CDR3 is built from 14 residues. V lost 2 bases, J lost 3 bases, and 11 bases lay in between. CDR3 sequence reads: CASSLTGPSYEQYF. CDR3 DNA: TGTGCCAGCAGTTTAACGGGACCAAGCTACGAGCAGTACTTC.

This clonotype was counted ten times or more. The DNA for the CDR3 is TGCGCCAGCAGCCGACACAGGGATCAGCCCCAGCATTTT. The encoded protein is CASSRHRDQPQHF. The gene calls are TRBV4-3 and TRBJ1-5, with D perhaps matching TRBD1 (6 bases). This CDR3 is 13 amino acids long. Trimming left V 4 bases short and J 5 bases short, with 9 bases between. The germline CDR1 and CDR2 sequences are LGHNA and YSLEER.

In its sample, this clonotype was seen a few times. The CDR3 sequence: CASSFAAGGAYNEQFF. The CDR3 DNA reads TGTGCCAGCAGTTTCGCGGCGGGAGGTGCCTACAATGAGCAGTTCTTC. This chain connects TRBV28 to TRBJ2-1, with 8 positions matching TRBD2. Germline assignment: CDR1 MDHEN and CDR2 SYDVKM. CDR3 length equals 16 residues. With V trimmed by 3 bases and J by 2 bases, 6 bases remained unmatched.

The chain carries TRBV30 and TRBJ2-1; 7 nucleotides match TRBD2. CDR1 and CDR2 (germline): GTSNPN, SVGIG (reference sequence). The CDR3 is made up of 15 amino acids. The V segment lost 0 bases and the J segment 5 bases; nucleotides outside the gene matches: 7. The CDR3 protein is CAWSVGGSSNNEQFF. The CDR3 nucleotides are TGTGCCTGGAGTGTAGGCGGGAGCAGCAACAATGAGCAGTTCTTC. The whole variable domain, filled in from reference TRBV30 and TRBJ2-1, reads SQTIHQWPATLVQPVGSPLSLECTVEGTSNPNLYWYRQAAGRGLQLLFYSVGIGQISSEVPQNLSASRPQDRQFILSSKKLLLSDSGFYLCAWSVGGSSNNEQFFGPGTRLTVL.

The rearrangement links TRBV2 to TRBJ2-5; D possibly corresponds to TRBD2 (5 bases). CDR1 and CDR2 (germline): SNHLY, FYNNEI. There are 12 residues in the CDR3. Trimming shortened V by 6 bases and J by 5 bases, and 10 bases separated the two germline ends. The CDR3 region has the DNA TGTGCCAGCAGCCAGGAGGCGGAGACCCAGTACTTC. Its protein product is CASSQEAETQYF.

This clonotype was seen a few times. This rearrangement joins TRBV12-5 to TRBJ1-2, with TRBD1 matching 7 bases. Germline-derived CDR1 and CDR2 are LGHNT and FRNRAP. V gave up 5 bases and J gave up 7 bases; unmatched junction bases: 7. The CDR3 has 13 residues. CDR3 loop: CASGPTGEGGYTF. CDR3 nucleotide sequence: TGTGCTAGTGGTCCAACAGGGGAGGGTGGCTACACCTTC. Variable domain in full (rest from reference TRBV12-5 and TRBJ1-2): DARVTQTPRHKVTEMGQEVTMRCQPILGHNTVFWYRQTMMQGLELLAYFRNRAPLDDSGMPKDRFSAEMPDATLATLKIQPSEPRDSAVYFCASGPTGEGGYTFGSGTRLTVV.

This clonotype was observed a few times. V gene TRBV20-1 combines with J gene TRBJ2-7; TRBD1 agrees at 8 bases. The CDR3 runs to 13 residues. After removal of 6 bases from V and 0 bases from J, the junction contained 4 bases not matched to a gene. The germline V gene has CDR1 DFQATT and CDR2 SNEGSKA (reference sequence). DNA of the CDR3: TGCAGTGCGTCCGGGACAGGCTCCTACGAGCAGTACTTC. The encoded protein is CSASGTGSYEQYF.

The V and J genes are TRBV10-3 and TRBJ2-3; no firm D call. Trimming removed 4 bases from V and 0 bases from J, with 8 bases in between. Germline V gene data show CDR1 as ENHRY and CDR2 as SYGVKD. This CDR3 has 14 amino acids. CDR3 sequence reads: CAISVKRSTDTQYF. In DNA form, the CDR3 reads TGTGCCATCAGTGTTAAGAGAAGCACAGATACGCAGTATTTT.

The rearrangement uses TRBV5-1 and TRBJ1-1, with D maybe TRBD1 (5 bases). V was shortened by 4 bases and J by 1 base, with 17 bases between the two germline ends. Germline loops: CDR1 SGHRS, CDR2 YFSETQ. This CDR3 comprises 16 residues. CDR3 bases: TGCGCCAGCAGCCGCCTGCAGGGAGGAGCGAACACTGAAGCTTTCTTT. Protein: CASSRLQGGANTEAFF.

This clonotype was seen repeatedly, ten times or more. This chain uses TRBV28 with TRBJ1-2; D is unresolved. Trimming pared 4 bases from V and 7 bases from J, leaving 4 bases between. The CDR3 runs 10 residues. Per germline, CDR1 MDHEN and CDR2 SYDVKM. The CDR3 sequence: CASSSLGYTF. CDR3 DNA sequence: TGTGCCAGCAGTTCTCTTGGCTACACCTTC.

The chain employs TRBV6-1 and TRBJ1-3; D not resolved. The V gene's germline CDR1 is MNHNS and CDR2 SASEGT. V was cut by 5 bases and J by 3 bases, with 8 bases left in between. The CDR3 has 13 residues. The CDR3 coding sequence is TGTGCCAGCAGTCTCCGATATGGAAACACCATATATTTT. Its translation is CASSLRYGNTIYF.